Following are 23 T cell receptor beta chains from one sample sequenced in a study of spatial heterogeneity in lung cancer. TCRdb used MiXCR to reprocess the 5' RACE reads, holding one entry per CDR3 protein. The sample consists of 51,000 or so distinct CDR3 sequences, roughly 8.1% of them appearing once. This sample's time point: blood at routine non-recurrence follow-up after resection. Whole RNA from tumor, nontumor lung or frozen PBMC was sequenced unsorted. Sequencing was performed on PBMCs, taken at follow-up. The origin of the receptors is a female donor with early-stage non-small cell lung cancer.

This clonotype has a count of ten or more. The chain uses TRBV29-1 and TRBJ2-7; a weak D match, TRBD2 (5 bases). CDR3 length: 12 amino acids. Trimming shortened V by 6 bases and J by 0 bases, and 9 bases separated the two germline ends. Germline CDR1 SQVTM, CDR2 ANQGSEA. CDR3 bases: TGCAGCGTCGTTCGGGGCTCCTACGAGCAGTACTTC. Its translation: CSVVRGSYEQYF.

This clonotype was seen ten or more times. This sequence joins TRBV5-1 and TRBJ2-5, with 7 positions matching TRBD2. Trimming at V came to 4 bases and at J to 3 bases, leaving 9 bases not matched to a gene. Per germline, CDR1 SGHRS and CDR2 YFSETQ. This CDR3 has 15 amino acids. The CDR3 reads CASSPQRLAEETQYF. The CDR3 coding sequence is TGCGCCAGCAGCCCCCAACGACTAGCCGAAGAGACCCAGTACTTC.

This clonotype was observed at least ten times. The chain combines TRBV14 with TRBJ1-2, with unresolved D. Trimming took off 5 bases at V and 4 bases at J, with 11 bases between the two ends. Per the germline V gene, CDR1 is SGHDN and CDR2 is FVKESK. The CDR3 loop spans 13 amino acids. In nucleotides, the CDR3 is TGTGCCAGCAGCAAGGACTCTAGCTATGGCTACACCTTC. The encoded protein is CASSKDSSYGYTF.

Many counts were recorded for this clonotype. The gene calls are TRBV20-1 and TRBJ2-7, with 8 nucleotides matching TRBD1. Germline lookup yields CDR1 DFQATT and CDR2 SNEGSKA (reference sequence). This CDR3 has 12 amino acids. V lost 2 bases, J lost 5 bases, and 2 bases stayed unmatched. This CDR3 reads CSARQGANEQYF. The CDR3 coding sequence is TGCAGTGCTAGACAGGGGGCCAACGAGCAGTACTTC.

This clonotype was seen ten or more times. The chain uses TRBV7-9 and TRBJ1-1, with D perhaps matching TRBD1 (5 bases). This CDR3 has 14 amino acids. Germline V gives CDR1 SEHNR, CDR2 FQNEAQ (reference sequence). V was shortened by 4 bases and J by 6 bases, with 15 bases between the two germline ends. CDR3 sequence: CASSSLWGDAEAFF. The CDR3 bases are TGTGCCAGCAGCTCCCTGTGGGGGGACGCTGAAGCTTTCTTT.

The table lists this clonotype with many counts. CDR3 residues: CASSHGVDYGYTF. Written as DNA, the CDR3 is TGTGCCAGCAGCCACGGGGTGGACTATGGCTACACCTTC. This chain joins TRBV14 and TRBJ1-2; D is undetermined. This CDR3 contains 13 residues. V was clipped by 3 bases and J by 3 bases, with 8 bases between them. Germline-derived CDR1 and CDR2 are SGHDN and FVKESK.

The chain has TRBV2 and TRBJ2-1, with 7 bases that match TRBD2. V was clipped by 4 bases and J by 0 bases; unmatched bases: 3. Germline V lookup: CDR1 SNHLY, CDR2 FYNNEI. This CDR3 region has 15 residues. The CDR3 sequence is CASSGAGSSYNEQFF. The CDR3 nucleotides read TGTGCCAGCAGTGGAGCGGGGAGCTCCTACAATGAGCAGTTCTTC.

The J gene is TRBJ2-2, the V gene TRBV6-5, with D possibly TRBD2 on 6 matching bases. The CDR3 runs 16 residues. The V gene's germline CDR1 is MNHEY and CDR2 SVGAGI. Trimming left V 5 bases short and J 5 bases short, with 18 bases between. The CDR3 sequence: CASSDLPPGVTGELFF. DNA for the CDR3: TGTGCCAGCAGTGACCTCCCCCCGGGGGTAACCGGGGAGCTGTTTTTT.

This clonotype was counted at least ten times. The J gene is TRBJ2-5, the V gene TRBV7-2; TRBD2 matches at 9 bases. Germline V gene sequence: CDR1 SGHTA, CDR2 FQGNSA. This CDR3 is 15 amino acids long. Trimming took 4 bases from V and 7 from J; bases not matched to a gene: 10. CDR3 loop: CASSSWRGGPGTQYF. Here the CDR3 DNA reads TGTGCCAGCAGCTCCTGGCGGGGGGGGCCGGGGACCCAGTACTTC.

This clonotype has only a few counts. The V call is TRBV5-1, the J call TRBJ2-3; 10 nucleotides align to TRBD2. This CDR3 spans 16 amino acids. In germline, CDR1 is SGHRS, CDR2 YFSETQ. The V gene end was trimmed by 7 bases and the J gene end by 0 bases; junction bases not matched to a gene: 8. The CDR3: CASSLSGGTSTDTQYF. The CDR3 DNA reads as TGCGCCAGCTCCCTTAGCGGGGGGACAAGCACAGATACGCAGTATTTT.

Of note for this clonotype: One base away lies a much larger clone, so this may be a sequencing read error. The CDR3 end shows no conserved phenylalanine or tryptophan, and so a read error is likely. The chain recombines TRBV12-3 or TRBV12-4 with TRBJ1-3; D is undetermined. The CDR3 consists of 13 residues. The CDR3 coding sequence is TGTGTCTCGATCGAAAGCTCTGGAAACACCATATATCTT. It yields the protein CVSIESSGNTIYL.

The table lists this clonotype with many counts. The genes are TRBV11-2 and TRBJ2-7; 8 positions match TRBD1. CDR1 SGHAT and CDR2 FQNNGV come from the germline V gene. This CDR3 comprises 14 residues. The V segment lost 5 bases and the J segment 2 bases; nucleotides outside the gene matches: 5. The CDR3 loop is CASSPGTGTYEQYF. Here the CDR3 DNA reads TGTGCCAGCAGCCCGGGGACAGGAACCTACGAGCAGTACTTC.

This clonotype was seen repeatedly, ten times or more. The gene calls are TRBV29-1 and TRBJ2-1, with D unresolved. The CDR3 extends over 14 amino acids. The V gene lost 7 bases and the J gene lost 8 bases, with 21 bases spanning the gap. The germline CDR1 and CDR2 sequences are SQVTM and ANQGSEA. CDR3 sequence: CSADLQASFYEQFF. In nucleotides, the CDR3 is TGCAGCGCCGACCTACAAGCTAGTTTCTATGAGCAGTTCTTC.

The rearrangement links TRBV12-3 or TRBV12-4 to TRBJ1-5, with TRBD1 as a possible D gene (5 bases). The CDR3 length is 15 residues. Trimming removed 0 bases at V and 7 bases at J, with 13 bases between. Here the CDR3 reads CASSLAQTRGQPQHF. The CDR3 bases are TGTGCCAGCAGTTTAGCGCAGACTCGGGGGCAGCCCCAGCATTTT.

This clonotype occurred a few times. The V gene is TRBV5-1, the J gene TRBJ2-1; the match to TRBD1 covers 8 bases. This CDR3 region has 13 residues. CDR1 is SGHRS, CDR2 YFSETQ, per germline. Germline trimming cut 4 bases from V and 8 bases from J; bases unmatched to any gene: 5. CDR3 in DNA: TGCGCCAGCAGCCTGGACAGGGCAGATGAGCAGTTCTTC. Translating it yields CASSLDRADEQFF.

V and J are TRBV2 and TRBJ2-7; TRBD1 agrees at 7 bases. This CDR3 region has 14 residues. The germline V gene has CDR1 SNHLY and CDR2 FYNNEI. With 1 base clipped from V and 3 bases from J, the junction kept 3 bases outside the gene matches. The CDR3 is CASSEEAGGYEQYF. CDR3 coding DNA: TGTGCCAGCAGTGAAGAAGCAGGGGGCTACGAGCAGTACTTC.

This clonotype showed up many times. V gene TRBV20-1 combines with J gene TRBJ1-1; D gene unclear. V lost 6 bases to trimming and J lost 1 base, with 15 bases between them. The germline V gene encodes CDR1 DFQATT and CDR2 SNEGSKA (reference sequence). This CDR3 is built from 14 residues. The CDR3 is CSATIPPSNTEAFF. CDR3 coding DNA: TGCAGTGCCACAATACCACCCTCGAACACTGAAGCTTTCTTT.

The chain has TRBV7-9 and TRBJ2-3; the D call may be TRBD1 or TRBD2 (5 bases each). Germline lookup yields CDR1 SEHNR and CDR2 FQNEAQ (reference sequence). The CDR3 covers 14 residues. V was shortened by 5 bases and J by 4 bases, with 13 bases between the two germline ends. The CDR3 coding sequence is TGTGCCAGCAGCATATCAGGGACCCCAGATACGCAGTATTTT. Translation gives CASSISGTPDTQYF.

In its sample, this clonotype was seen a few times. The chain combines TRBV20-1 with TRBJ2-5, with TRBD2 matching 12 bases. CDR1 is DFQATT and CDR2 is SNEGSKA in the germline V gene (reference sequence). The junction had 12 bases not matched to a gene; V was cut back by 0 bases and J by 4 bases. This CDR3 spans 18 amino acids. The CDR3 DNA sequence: TGCAGTGCTAGAGACTTCCCCTGGACTAGCGGGAACCGAGAGACCCAGTACTTC. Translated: CSARDFPWTSGNRETQYF.

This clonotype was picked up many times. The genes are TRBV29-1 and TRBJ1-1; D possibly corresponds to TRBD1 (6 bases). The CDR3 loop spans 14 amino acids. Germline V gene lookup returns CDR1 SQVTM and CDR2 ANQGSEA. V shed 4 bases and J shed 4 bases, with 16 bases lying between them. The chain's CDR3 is CSVGTPRGLTEAFF. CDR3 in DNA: TGCAGCGTTGGAACCCCTCGGGGGCTCACTGAAGCTTTCTTT. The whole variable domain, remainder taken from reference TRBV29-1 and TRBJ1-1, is SAVISQKPSRDICQRGTSLTIQCQVDSQVTMMFWYRQQPGQSLTLIATANQGSEATYESGFVIDKFPISRPNLTFSTLTVSNMSPEDSSIYLCSVGTPRGLTEAFFGQGTRLTVV.

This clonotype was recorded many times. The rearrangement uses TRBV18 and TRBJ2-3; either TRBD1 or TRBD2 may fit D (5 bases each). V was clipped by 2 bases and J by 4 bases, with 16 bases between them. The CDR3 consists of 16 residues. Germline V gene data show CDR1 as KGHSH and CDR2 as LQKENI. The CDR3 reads CASSPSPGGGADTQYF. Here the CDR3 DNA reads TGTGCCAGCTCACCATCCCCTGGTGGGGGTGCAGATACGCAGTATTTT.

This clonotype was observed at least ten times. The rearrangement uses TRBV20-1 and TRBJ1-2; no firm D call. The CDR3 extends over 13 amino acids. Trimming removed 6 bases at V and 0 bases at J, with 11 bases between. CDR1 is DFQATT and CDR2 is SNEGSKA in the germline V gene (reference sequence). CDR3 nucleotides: TGCAGTGCCAGGTTCGAGCCTAACTATGGCTACACCTTC. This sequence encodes CSARFEPNYGYTF.

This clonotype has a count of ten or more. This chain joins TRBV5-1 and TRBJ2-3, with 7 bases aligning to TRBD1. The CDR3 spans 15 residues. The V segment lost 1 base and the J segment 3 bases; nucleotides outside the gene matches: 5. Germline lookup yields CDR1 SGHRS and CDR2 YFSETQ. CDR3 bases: TGCGCCAGCAGCTTGAGAGGGGGCCAAACAGATACGCAGTATTTT. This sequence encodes CASSLRGGQTDTQYF. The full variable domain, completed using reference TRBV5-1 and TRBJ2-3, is KAGVTQTPRYLIKTRGQQVTLSCSPISGHRSVSWYQQTPGQGLQFLFEYFSETQRNKGNFPGRFSGRQFSNSRSEMNVSTLELGDSALYLCASSLRGGQTDTQYFGPGTRLTVL.